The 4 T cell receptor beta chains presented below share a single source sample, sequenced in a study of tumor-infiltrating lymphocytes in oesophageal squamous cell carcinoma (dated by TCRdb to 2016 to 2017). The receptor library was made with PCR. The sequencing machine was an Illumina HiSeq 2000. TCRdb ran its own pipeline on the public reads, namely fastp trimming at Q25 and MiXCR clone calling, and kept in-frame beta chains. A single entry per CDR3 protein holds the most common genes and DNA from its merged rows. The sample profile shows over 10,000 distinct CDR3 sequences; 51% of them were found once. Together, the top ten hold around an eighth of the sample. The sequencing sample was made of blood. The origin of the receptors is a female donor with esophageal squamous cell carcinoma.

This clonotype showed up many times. CDR3 sequence: CASSTLAGGRAAKNIQYF. The CDR3 DNA reads as TGTGCCAGTAGTACACTAGCGGGAGGCCGAGCAGCCAAAAACATTCAGTACTTC. This rearrangement joins TRBV19 to TRBJ2-4, with 12 bases that match TRBD2. Germline CDR1 reads LNHDA; CDR2 reads SQIVND (reference sequence). With 4 bases clipped from V and 0 bases from J, the junction kept 7 bases outside the gene matches. The CDR3 is 18 amino acids.

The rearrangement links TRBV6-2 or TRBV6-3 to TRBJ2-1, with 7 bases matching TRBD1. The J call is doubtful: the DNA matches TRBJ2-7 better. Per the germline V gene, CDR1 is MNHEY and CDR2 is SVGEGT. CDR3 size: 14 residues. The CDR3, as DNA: TGTGCCAGCAGTTACTCAGGGACAGTTCTCGAGCAGTACTTC. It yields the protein CASSYSGTVLEQYF.

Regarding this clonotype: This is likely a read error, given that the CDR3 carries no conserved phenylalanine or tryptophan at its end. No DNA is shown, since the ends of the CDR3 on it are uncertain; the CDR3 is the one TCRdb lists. The CDR3 protein is CASSLGQNSGYTFGS. The chain links TRBV7-2 to TRBJ2-1; TRBD1, as called in the table, went unchecked against the DNA. Looked up from germline, CDR1 is SGHTA and CDR2 is FQGNSA. Including both end residues, the CDR3 is 15 amino acids long.

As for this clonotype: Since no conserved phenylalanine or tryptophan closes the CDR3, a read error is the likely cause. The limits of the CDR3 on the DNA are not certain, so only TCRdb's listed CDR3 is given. CDR3 sequence reads: CASSLDADANYGYTFGS. V is TRBV5-4 and J is TRBJ2-5. From its first to its last residue, the CDR3 has 17 amino acids. Looked up from germline, CDR1 is SGHNT and CDR2 is YYREEE (reference sequence).